Listed here is a single T cell receptor (beta chain). This receptor's antigen is unknown. Since a much larger clone is just one base distant, this may be a read error. The germline V gene provides CDR1 SGHTA and CDR2 FQGTGA. V is cut by 8 bases and J by 4 bases, and the space between the germline ends is 15 bases. From its cysteine to its phenylalanine, the CDR3 spans 13 amino acids. The CDR3 DNA has 39 bases and is translated from base 1. This entry is derived from a study of T cell repertoires in cytomegalovirus infection (dated by TCRdb to the late 2010s). For the study in its entirety: The peptide stimulations were aimed at well-studied HLA-B-restricted epitopes as well as recently identified HLA-C-restricted CMV epitopes, whose presentation resists viral immunomodulation. Donor HLA type was relevant to the analysis, as public TCR beta signatures indicated carriage of CMV infection together with the matching HLA type.

The reads were generated on an Illumina HiSeq 1500. TCRdb reworked the public reads: Q25 trimming with fastp, MiXCR clone assembly, productive beta chains retained. CDR3 protein sequences are deduplicated, and each keeps its most common genes and DNA. The sample table lists over 45,000 distinct CDR3 sequences, approximately 20% of them with a count of one. Roughly 50% of the sample belongs to the ten largest clones. Paper-wide results and their limitations: In both this cohort and an independent roughly 350-donor cohort, the cumulative frequency of public TCR beta family members distinguished carriers of CMV infection plus the relevant HLA type. The ex vivo response was dominated by HLA-C-restricted CMV-specific TCR beta clonotypes, which also provided the single most frequent clonotype in two of eight donors.

The treatment or condition label of this sample denotes: in vitro stimulation with specific CMV peptide epitopes to enrich CMV-specific T cells. Source: CD8+ T cells from cultured PBMCs, taken from culture after CMV antigen stimulation. This TCR derives from a human donor in good health (CMV status not recorded). Some clones in this sample may be carry-over from other donors' samples. Recombination joined TRBV7-3 with TRBJ2-7; a weak D assignment points to TRBD2 (5 bases agree). CDR3 reads: CASARDGDYEQYF. The nucleotide sequence is TGTGCCAGCGCCAGAGACGGGGATTACGAGCAGTACTTC.